Each of the 14 T cell receptor beta chains below was sequenced from the same sample in a study of human T cells and chemical hapten exposure. Time point described: pre-sensitization, week 0. Described treatment: therapeutic diphenylcyclopropenone sensitization with weekly scalp DPC. From the RACE reads, TCRdb called clonotypes with MiXCR, one entry per CDR3 protein. This sample has around 300,000 distinct CDR3 sequences, with 5.5% found just once. Here the sequenced sample was whole blood, taken in connection with sensitization to the hapten diphenylcyclopropenone (DPC). Every receptor here comes from a woman aged 18 to 35 with alopecia areata. Some clones in this sample may be carry-over from other donors' samples.

This clonotype was recorded at least ten times. This chain uses TRBV28 with TRBJ2-7; 7 bases are shared with TRBD1. Germline V CDR1 and CDR2: MDHEN, SYDVKM. CDR3 length: 15 amino acids. The junction had 7 bases not matched to a gene; V was cut back by 2 bases and J by 3 bases. CDR3: CASSLGGTGDYEQYF. CDR3 sequence (DNA): TGTGCCAGCAGTTTAGGGGGCACAGGGGACTACGAGCAGTACTTC. The entire variable domain, with the rest obtained from reference TRBV28 and TRBJ2-7, is as follows: DVKVTQSSRYLVKRTGEKVFLECVQDMDHENMFWYRQDPGLGLRLIYFSYDVKMKEKGDIPEGYSVSREKKERFSLILESASTNQTSMYLCASSLGGTGDYEQYFGPGTRLTVT.

This sequence joins TRBV7-2 and TRBJ2-7, with 7 bases aligning to TRBD1. The trim removed 6 bases at V and 1 base at J, leaving 6 bases unmatched. Germline CDR1 is SGHTA and CDR2 is FQGNSA. The CDR3 loop spans 14 amino acids. In DNA form, the CDR3 reads TGTGCCAGCAGTACCGACAGGGTATCCTACGAGCAGTACTTC. Translation: CASSTDRVSYEQYF.

This clonotype was counted a few times. The chain links TRBV5-1 to TRBJ2-7; tentative D call: TRBD2 (6 bases). V was clipped by 3 bases and J by 1 base, with 14 bases between them. The germline gives CDR1 SGHRS, CDR2 YFSETQ. The length of the CDR3 is 15 residues. CDR3 amino acids: CASSYTGTSSYEQYF. The DNA of the CDR3 is TGCGCCAGCAGCTATACCGGGACTTCATCCTACGAGCAGTACTTC.

This clonotype occurred a few times. This chain connects TRBV12-3 or TRBV12-4 to TRBJ2-3, with TRBD1 as a possible D gene (5 bases). The CDR3 runs to 15 residues. Trimming took off 2 bases at V and 0 bases at J, with 9 bases between the two ends. This CDR3 reads CASSLQGTSTDTQYF. The CDR3 region has the DNA TGTGCCAGCAGTTTACAGGGAACGAGCACAGATACGCAGTATTTT.

V is TRBV20-1 and J is TRBJ1-2; no clear D. There are 14 residues in the CDR3. Trimming removed 6 bases from V and 5 bases from J, with 19 bases in between. Germline-derived CDR1 and CDR2 are DFQATT and SNEGSKA (reference sequence). The CDR3 region is CSAVTPGRLYGYTF. CDR3 in DNA: TGCAGTGCCGTCACCCCCGGGAGACTATATGGCTACACCTTC.

In its sample, this clonotype was seen a few times. The CDR3 bases are TGCGCCAGCAGCCCGGAAGACTTACTAGCGGGGCAAGAGACCCAGTACTTC. Translated: CASSPEDLLAGQETQYF. The rearrangement joins TRBV5-1 to TRBJ2-5; TRBD2 matches at 10 bases. The CDR3 sequence is 17 residues long. The J segment lost 2 bases and the V segment lost 4 bases, leaving 11 bases of the junction unmatched. CDR1 and CDR2 from the germline V gene are SGHRS and YFSETQ.

The table lists this clonotype with many counts. V usage is TRBV9 and J usage is TRBJ2-7; 9 nucleotides align to TRBD1. Germline values: CDR1 SGDLS, CDR2 YYNGEE. Trimming cost V 4 bases and J 0 bases; bases outside gene matches: 8. The CDR3 loop spans 16 amino acids. Here the CDR3 reads CASSLGTGWSSYEQYF. In DNA, the CDR3 is TGTGCCAGCAGCCTAGGGACAGGGTGGAGCTCCTACGAGCAGTACTTC.

This clonotype has more than one count but fewer than ten. The rearrangement joins TRBV7-2 to TRBJ2-1; D is possibly TRBD1 or TRBD2 (5 bases each). The ends were cut back, 5 bases at V and 3 bases at J, with 20 bases in the middle. CDR1 is SGHTA, CDR2 FQGNSA, per germline. The CDR3 extends over 17 amino acids. CDR3 DNA sequence: TGTGCCAGCAGCCCCCCGCCCGGGGCTCAGAACTACAATGAGCAGTTCTTC. It is translated as CASSPPPGAQNYNEQFF.

The table lists this clonotype with a few counts. The chain carries TRBV4-2 and TRBJ1-4; D is ambiguous. Germline CDR1 LGHNA, CDR2 YNFKEQ. Trimming left V 1 base short and J 7 bases short, with 13 bases between. There are 15 residues in the CDR3. CDR3 DNA sequence: TGTGCCAGCAGCCAAGGAGTAGTAGTTGCTGAAAAACTGTTTTTT. This codes for CASSQGVVVAEKLFF.

The chain recombines TRBV7-2 with TRBJ2-2, with TRBD2 identical over 15 bases. This CDR3 contains 16 residues. Germline V gene data show CDR1 as SGHTA and CDR2 as FQGNSA. With V trimmed by 5 bases and J by 9 bases, 7 bases remained unmatched. CDR3 residues: CASSPGTSGGHRELFF. CDR3 coding DNA: TGTGCCAGCAGCCCTGGGACTAGCGGGGGGCACCGGGAGCTGTTTTTT. The whole variable domain, remainder taken from reference TRBV7-2 and TRBJ2-2, is GAGVSQSPSNKVTEKGKDVELRCDPISGHTALYWYRQSLGQGLEFLIYFQGNSAPDKSGLPSDRFSAERTGGSVSTLTIQRTQQEDSAVYLCASSPGTSGGHRELFFGEGSRLTVL.

This clonotype turned up a few times. The CDR3 sequence is CASSLSASYGYTF. The CDR3, as DNA: TGTGCCAGCAGCCTCAGCGCTAGCTATGGCTACACCTTC. J is TRBJ1-2 and V is TRBV6-6; D call uncertain. This CDR3 comprises 13 residues. The V end was cut by 6 bases, the J end by 4 bases, with 12 bases between. Germline V CDR1 and CDR2: MNHNY, SVGAGI (reference sequence).

This clonotype was counted at least ten times. This chain connects TRBV10-3 to TRBJ1-6; maybe TRBD1 (5 bases). Germline CDR1 and CDR2: ENHRY and SYGVKD. The CDR3 spans 13 residues. The V gene lost 2 bases and the J gene lost 14 bases, with 13 bases spanning the gap. The CDR3: CAISEGAHRALHF. As DNA, the CDR3 is TGTGCCATCAGTGAGGGGGCTCACCGAGCCCTCCACTTT.

This clonotype was detected many times. This sequence joins TRBV20-1 and TRBJ2-1, with a weak D call TRBD2 (5 bases). Trimming cost V 6 bases and J 4 bases, with 16 bases left between them. CDR1 and CDR2 (germline): DFQATT, SNEGSKA (reference sequence). The CDR3 covers 14 residues. The CDR3 bases are TGCAGTGCCCCGGTTCCGGGAAAGTACAATGAGCAGTTCTTC. Translation gives CSAPVPGKYNEQFF.

The J gene is TRBJ2-3, the V gene TRBV6-2 or TRBV6-3; D may be TRBD2 (5 bases). This CDR3 is built from 15 residues. V shed 4 bases and J shed 1 base, with 12 bases lying between them. Looked up from germline, CDR1 is MNHEY and CDR2 is SVGEGT. The CDR3 DNA is TGTGCCAGCAGTTTTAGAAGCGGACGCACAGATACGCAGTATTTT. Encoded protein: CASSFRSGRTDTQYF.